This TCR beta chain was recovered during a study of breast tumors, draining lymph nodes, adjacent tissues. Study results and limitations: Tumor T cell lymph node origin was a supported hypothesis, not proven. Tumors had less TCR diversity than lymph nodes, more than nontumor tissue. Data fit most tumor T cells coming from lymph node, expanding in tumor.

A word on this clonotype: As yet, its antigen is unknown. It may be a read error: a sequence one base away is much more abundant.

The lymph nodes were axillary draining lymph nodes from breast cancer patients. The CDR3 covers 15 residues. Deletions cut 4 bases from V and 3 bases from J, with 16 bases between. Germline CDR1 and CDR2: LGHNA and YSLEER. One entry per CDR3 protein, called by TCRdb with MiXCR from the multiplex PCR reads. The repertoire holds over 250,000 distinct CDR3 sequences, over 30% seen once, with around 1% in the top ten. What was sequenced was axillary lymph node tissue. The chain uses TRBV4-3 and TRBJ2-7; D remains unclear. The clonotype was recovered from a female donor with breast cancer. Some clones in this sample may be carry-over from other donors' samples. The chain's CDR3 is CASSPSLGSGYEQYF. CDR3 coding DNA: TGCGCCAGCAGCCCTTCGCTAGGTAGTGGCTACGAGCAGTACTTC.